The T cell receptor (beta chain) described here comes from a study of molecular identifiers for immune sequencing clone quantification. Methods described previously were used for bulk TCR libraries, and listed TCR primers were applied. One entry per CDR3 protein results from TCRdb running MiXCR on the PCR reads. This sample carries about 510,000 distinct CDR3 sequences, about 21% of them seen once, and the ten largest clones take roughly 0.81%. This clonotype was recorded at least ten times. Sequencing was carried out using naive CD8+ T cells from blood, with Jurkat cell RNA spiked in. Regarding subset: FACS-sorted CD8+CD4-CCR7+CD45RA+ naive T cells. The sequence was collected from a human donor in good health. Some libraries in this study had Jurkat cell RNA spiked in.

CDR3 DNA: TGTGCCAGCAGTCAGGGACAGGCTCTGCAGGATAATGAAAAACTGTTTTTT. Amino acids: CASSQGQALQDNEKLFF. This chain links TRBV6-5 with TRBJ1-4, with 8 bases aligning to TRBD1. This CDR3 has 17 residues. The V gene's germline CDR1 is MNHEY and CDR2 SVGAGI. J was trimmed by 4 bases and V by 5 bases; bases with no gene match: 12.